Below, 5 T cell receptor beta chains from the same sample are listed, as sequenced in a study of long-term antiretroviral therapy in people with HIV. immunoSEQ v3.0 was run at survey level. Some clones are missing from TCRdb's copy, which holds only in-frame ones; the method was immunoSEQ multiplex PCR. The repertoire holds some 20,000 clones, with over 75% as singletons. The source was unsorted PBMCs, collected 4.2 years after starting antiretroviral therapy. Receptors originate from a man aged 50 to 60 with HIV.

V and J are TRBV19 and TRBJ1-5; D is uncertain. The CDR3 is 13 residues long. V was clipped by 3 bases and J by 2 bases, with 5 bases between them. Germline CDR1 and CDR2: LNHDA and SQIVND (reference sequence). CDR3 DNA sequence: TGTGCCAGTAGTATGGAGCGCAATCAGCCCCAGCATTTT. Protein product: CASSMERNQPQHF.

The count of this clone is one. The V call is TRBV19, the J call TRBJ1-1; D gene ambiguous. V dropped 1 base and J dropped 3 bases, with 15 bases sitting between them. CDR3 length: 16 amino acids. Germline CDR1 LNHDA, CDR2 SQIVND (reference sequence). This chain's CDR3 is CASSIAKGRLDTEAFF. CDR3 bases: TGTGCCAGTAGTATAGCCAAGGGCAGGTTGGACACTGAAGCTTTCTTT.

V usage is TRBV4-3 and J usage is TRBJ1-2, with TRBD1 matching over 7 bases. J was trimmed by 4 bases and V by 3 bases; bases with no gene match: 14. Germline loops: CDR1 LGHNA, CDR2 YSLEER. This CDR3 has 17 residues. CDR3 amino acids: CASSHSIGQARGYGYTF. The CDR3 DNA reads TGCGCCAGCAGCCACTCAATAGGACAGGCGAGGGGCTATGGCTACACCTTC.

J is TRBJ2-7 and V is TRBV5-1; D tentatively fits TRBD1 or TRBD2 (5 bases each). Trimming cost V 4 bases and J 0 bases, with 8 bases left between them. CDR3 length: 13 amino acids. Germline values: CDR1 SGHRS, CDR2 YFSETQ. CDR3 protein: CASSAGTSYEQYF. Here the CDR3 DNA reads TGCGCCAGCAGCGCCGGGACCTCCTACGAGCAGTACTTC.

Here the CDR3 DNA reads TGTGCCAGCAGTCGTGGGGGACAGGGGTTTCACGAGCAGTACTTC. It is translated as CASSRGGQGFHEQYF. The chain uses TRBV27 and TRBJ2-7; TRBD1 matches at 10 bases. The CDR3 consists of 15 residues. Losses at the gene ends were 5 bases for V and 5 bases for J; bases not matched to a gene: 9. Germline CDR1 is MNHEY and CDR2 is SMNVEV (reference sequence).